Listed below are T cell receptor beta chains from one sample, sequenced in a study of cytomegalovirus exposure and HLA in healthy donors. Clones were sequenced by immunoSEQ multiplex PCR, and TCRdb holds only the in-frame ones, with some missing. This table holds under 150,000 clones, roughly 78% found once. The material sequenced was PBMCs. These receptors all stem from a man aged 40-49 years in good health and CMV-seropositive. Both conserved end residues are part of each CDR3. The D gene is left open where the match is weak. Size is stated for part of the rows, as once, few or many counts, or as a class when the clone is expanded.

cdr3_nt,cdr3_aa,clone_size,j_call,v_call,d_call,cdr3_length
TGTGCCAGCAGTCCGAGGGACAGGGGGTCCTACGAGCAGTACTTC,CASSPRDRGSYEQYF,-,TRBJ2-7,TRBV6-5,TRBD1,15
TGTGCCAGCAGCTTGGCGAGTTATTCGGGGGTTAGCAATCAGCCCCAGCATTTT,CASSLASYSGVSNQPQHF,-,TRBJ1-5,TRBV5-8,-,18
TGTGCCAGCAGCTTTGCCGGGGAAGGCACCATATATTTT,CASSFAGEGTIYF,few,TRBJ1-3,TRBV9,-,13
TGTGCCTGGAGTGGGGCTTACAATGAGCAGTTCTTC,CAWSGAYNEQFF,-,TRBJ2-1,TRBV30,-,12
TGTGCCAGCAGCTTAGCTTCAGCGGGAGGGGGGAGGGATACGCAGTATTTT,CASSLASAGGGRDTQYF,-,TRBJ2-3,TRBV7-2,TRBD2,17
TGTGCGACGCAGACAGGGTTTGGCTATGGCTACACCTTC,CATQTGFGYGYTF,-,TRBJ1-2,TRBV2,TRBD1,13
TGCAGTGCTAGTGTGGCGACGGGACAGTACTTC,CSASVATGQYF,-,TRBJ2-7,TRBV20-1,-,11
TGTGCCAGCAGCGTAGGGAGCCTCTCGCGCGGTGAGCAGTTCTTC,CASSVGSLSRGEQFF,-,TRBJ2-1,TRBV9,-,15
TGTGCCAGTACAGAATCCGGGACTTATAGCACAGATACGCAGTATTTT,CASTESGTYSTDTQYF,-,TRBJ2-3,TRBV2,-,16
TGTGCCATCAGTGAAGGGGGTAGCGGGAGACTTCTCCGAGATACGCAGTATTTT,CAISEGGSGRLLRDTQYF,-,TRBJ2-3,TRBV10-3,TRBD2,18
TGTGCCTGGAGTCCCTCCGGACAGAAAAAACTGTTTTTT,CAWSPSGQKKLFF,-,TRBJ1-4,TRBV30,-,13
TGTGCCAGCAGCCCTGGACTAGCAAGCCTATACGAGCAGTACTTC,CASSPGLASLYEQYF,-,TRBJ2-7,TRBV5-6,TRBD2,15
TGTGCCAGCAGCTTACTAGCGGCAGGTTACAATGAGCAGTTCTTC,CASSLLAAGYNEQFF,-,TRBJ2-1,TRBV7-9,TRBD2,15
TGTGCCACCAGCAGATTTGCAACGGGTCGGAACGAGCAGTACTTC,CATSRFATGRNEQYF,few,TRBJ2-7,TRBV15,-,15
TGTGCCAGCAGCGTAGAGGGCGGGGGGAACACTGAAGCTTTCTTT,CASSVEGGGNTEAFF,once,TRBJ1-1,TRBV9,-,15
TGTGCCAGTAGTGTGGACAGGGGGCGGACTGAAGCTTTCTTT,CASSVDRGRTEAFF,-,TRBJ1-1,TRBV19,TRBD1,14
TGCGCCAGCAGCTTGGTTGGACTAGCGTGGCTCAATGAGCAGTTCTTC,CASSLVGLAWLNEQFF,few,TRBJ2-1,TRBV5-1,TRBD2,16
TGTGCCAGCAGCGCACTCGACAGGGGGGCCGGCACGCAGTATTTT,CASSALDRGAGTQYF,once,TRBJ2-3,TRBV9,TRBD1,15
TGTGCCAGCAGTCCAGGGGGTCAGCCCCAGCATTTT,CASSPGGQPQHF,-,TRBJ1-5,TRBV6-5,TRBD1,12
TGCGCCAGCAGCCGAATCGACAGGGGGACTGAAGCTTTCTTT,CASSRIDRGTEAFF,-,TRBJ1-1,TRBV5-1,TRBD1,14
TGTGCCAGCAGTGAAGCGCGGCGGGAGGGCCCGACAGATACGCAGTATTTT,CASSEARREGPTDTQYF,-,TRBJ2-3,TRBV6-1,TRBD2,17
TGTGCCAGCAGTTCGGGGGGGCGGCAGCCCCAGCATTTT,CASSSGGRQPQHF,-,TRBJ1-5,TRBV27,-,13
TGTGCCAGCAGCTTGCAGGGCGGCGTAGATGGCTACACCTTC,CASSLQGGVDGYTF,-,TRBJ1-2,TRBV5-6,-,14
TGTGCCAGCAGCCGACAGGACAGCCTTGGAAACACCATATATTTT,CASSRQDSLGNTIYF,once,TRBJ1-3,TRBV14,-,15
TGTGCCAGCAGCTCCAGCGGGGCCCCTTACGAGCAGTACTTC,CASSSSGAPYEQYF,-,TRBJ2-7,TRBV28,TRBD2,14
TGTGCCAGCAGCCCGAGGACAGGGTTGGACTACACCTTC,CASSPRTGLDYTF,few,TRBJ1-2,TRBV7-2,TRBD1,13
TGTGCCAGCTCACCAGGGACTAGCGGAACCTCTGGGGCCAACGTCCTGACTTTC,CASSPGTSGTSGANVLTF,few,TRBJ2-6,TRBV18,TRBD2,18
TGTGCCAGCAGCTCTGTTGAGCAGTTCTTC,CASSSVEQFF,-,TRBJ2-1,TRBV11-2,-,10
TGTGCCAGCAGTTCAGGAAGAATTAGCACAGATACGCAGTATTTT,CASSSGRISTDTQYF,-,TRBJ2-3,TRBV5-6,-,15
TGTGCCATCAGTGACAGGGACAGGGGAGGCCCTGAAGCTTTCTTT,CAISDRDRGGPEAFF,-,TRBJ1-1,TRBV10-3,TRBD1,15
TGTGCCAGCAGGAGACAGGGAGTAAAGTCCGATACGCAGTATTTT,CASRRQGVKSDTQYF,-,TRBJ2-3,TRBV2,TRBD1,15
TGTGCCAGCAGCCCCCCGGGCACAGGAGCTTTCTTT,CASSPPGTGAFF,-,TRBJ1-1,TRBV7-9,-,12
TGCGCCAGCAGCCAAGATTTAGCGGGCCTCTACGAGCAGTACTTC,CASSQDLAGLYEQYF,-,TRBJ2-7,TRBV4-1,TRBD2,15
TGTGCCAGCAGCCAACAGGGGCGCGGTACTGAAGCTTTCTTT,CASSQQGRGTEAFF,-,TRBJ1-1,TRBV14,-,14
TGTGCCAGCTGCTCGGGAGTCCCTAACTATGGCTACACCTTC,CASCSGVPNYGYTF,-,TRBJ1-2,TRBV28,-,14
TGTGCCAGCAGAACCGAAGGGGCCAGTGGGGCCAACGTCCTGACTTTC,CASRTEGASGANVLTF,-,TRBJ2-6,TRBV4-2,-,16
TGTGCCAGCAGCTCGGCTAGCGGGGATAGCACAGATACGCAGTATTTT,CASSSASGDSTDTQYF,-,TRBJ2-3,TRBV7-9,TRBD2,16
TGTGCCAGTAGTATAGGAAGCGCAGAGACCCAGTACTTC,CASSIGSAETQYF,-,TRBJ2-5,TRBV19,-,13
TGCGCCAGCAGTGAGTCCTCCGGGTCCTCTGGAAACACCATATATTTT,CASSESSGSSGNTIYF,few,TRBJ1-3,TRBV10-1,-,16
TGTGCCAGCAGTTTTTACAGGGGTTCCAATCAGCCCCAGCATTTT,CASSFYRGSNQPQHF,-,TRBJ1-5,TRBV28,TRBD1,15
TGCGCCAGCAGCTTGGGTTTTGGGACTAGCGGAGAGACCCAGTACTTC,CASSLGFGTSGETQYF,-,TRBJ2-5,TRBV5-1,TRBD2,16
TGTGCTAGTAGGACTAGCGGGAAGAATGAGCAGTTCTTC,CASRTSGKNEQFF,-,TRBJ2-1,TRBV12-5,TRBD2,13